This T cell receptor (beta chain) was identified in a study of response to subunit inactivated influenza vaccine. TCRdb re-called the RT-PCR reads with MiXCR, one entry per CDR3 protein. The repertoire holds around 530,000 distinct CDR3 sequences, approximately 15% seen once, with about 3% in the top ten. Trimming took 0 bases from V and 2 from J, leaving 10 bases between them. This CDR3 region has 15 residues. Germline-derived CDR1 and CDR2 are DFQATT and SNEGSKA (reference sequence). The rearrangement uses TRBV20-1 and TRBJ2-2, with D possibly matching TRBD2 (6 bases). This TCR derives from a man aged 50 to 75 who received an inactivated influenza vaccine. Sequencing was performed on CD4+ T cells sorted from PBMCs, taken roughly 24 months after vaccination. The CDR3 loop is CSARDRRVNTGELFF. CDR3 DNA: TGCAGTGCTAGAGATCGGAGGGTTAACACCGGGGAGCTGTTTTTT.